Listed below are T cell receptor beta chains from one sample, sequenced in a study of cytomegalovirus exposure and HLA in healthy donors. This table comes from immunoSEQ multiplex PCR, and its TCRdb copy is limited to in-frame clones, with some not included. The table shows about 140,000 clones, with roughly 75% occurring only once. The sequenced sample was PBMCs. These receptors were obtained from a man between 40 and 49 years old in good health and CMV-seronegative. Both conserved end residues are trimmed from each CDR3. Not all rows give a size; the values are once, few, many and, for expanded clones, a class.

J gene	V gene	clone size	CDR3 protein
TRBJ1-5	TRBV29-1	-	SVGGTGDQPQH
TRBJ1-2	TRBV19	-	ASSPQGLYYGYT
TRBJ2-7	TRBV6-6	few	ASSYRTTTYEQY
TRBJ1-2	TRBV6-5	-	ASSYGESFYGYT
TRBJ2-5	TRBV28	-	ASSYGGVYQETQY
TRBJ2-7	TRBV6-5	few	ASSYSGQGSEQY
TRBJ1-5	TRBV4-2	-	ASTLLQGGNQPQH
TRBJ1-5	TRBV6-1	-	ASSGQKNQPQH
-	TRBV5-1	-	ASSLAGTGPAYEQY
TRBJ2-1	TRBV11-1	once	ASSFSAGGYNEQF
TRBJ2-7	TRBV29-1	-	SVRGQLTYEQY
TRBJ2-1	TRBV9	few	ASSPDSDYHEQF
-	TRBV4-1	once	ASSQGGRYYEQY
TRBJ2-3	TRBV5-1	few	ASSLARGEADTQY
TRBJ2-7	TRBV10-3	-	AIRDLTDSYEQY
TRBJ2-7	TRBV18	-	ASSPDRGPIGLPEQY
TRBJ1-2	TRBV28	-	ASSSPHPGGANGYT
TRBJ2-3	TRBV9	-	ASSKRGLASTDTQY
TRBJ2-3	TRBV9	few	ASSALRGPGTDTQY
-	TRBV6-6	-	ASTPEGATGEQY
TRBJ1-2	TRBV11-2	-	ASSLSGDGYT
TRBJ1-4	TRBV7-2	once	ASSLGGVEKLF
TRBJ2-7	TRBV5-5	-	ASSSGGTVIYEQY
TRBJ1-1	TRBV5-1	-	ASSLEGGLVGGPKGTEAF
TRBJ1-1	TRBV6-5	few	ASSFPGTGEAF
TRBJ2-1	TRBV19	-	ASTQLAGSSYNEQF
TRBJ1-4	TRBV5-5	few	ASSLTGGWEKLF
TRBJ1-1	TRBV27	few	ASSSRETLTEAF
TRBJ1-2	TRBV7-9	once	ASSGSVAGYGYT
TRBJ2-7	TRBV28	-	ASTAGGTYEQY
TRBJ1-5	TRBV19	-	ASTKDRVNQPQH
TRBJ2-5	TRBV5-4	-	ASSWTSGGLQETQY
TRBJ1-2	TRBV11-2	-	ASSLLKISYGYT
TRBJ2-2	TRBV14	-	ASSFEAEGTGELF
TRBJ2-7	TRBV6-1	-	ASSENAGTGSYEQY
TRBJ1-5	TRBV12-2	-	ASRLADGLISNQPQH
TRBJ1-5	TRBV5-1	few	ASSLEGVEQPQH
TRBJ1-5	TRBV5-1	-	ASSSGVSNQPQH
TRBJ2-7	TRBV7-7	few	AVGGPQGAREQY
TRBJ2-3	TRBV7-9	-	ASSPGLAGSTDTQY
TRBJ1-2	TRBV5-8	-	ASSLRGADYGYT
TRBJ2-3	TRBV21-1	-	ASISWGLTDTQY
TRBJ2-1	TRBV21-1	-	ASSKWGGAYNEQF
TRBJ2-1	TRBV19	-	ASSRTTLLNNEQF
TRBJ1-1	TRBV20-1	-	SASSESEAF
TRBJ1-4	TRBV2	few	ASRDTGGGGEKLF
TRBJ1-3	TRBV6-1	-	ASSEGWASGNTIY
TRBJ2-2	TRBV9	-	ASSVVGGGEVVGELF
TRBJ1-1	TRBV6-6	-	ASSYSPGLNTEAF
TRBJ2-1	TRBV5-1	-	ASSEGLAGGRSDEQF
TRBJ2-7	TRBV5-1	-	ASSITGTGDEQY
TRBJ1-1	TRBV5-1	few	ASRKQAGGQFTEAF
TRBJ2-7	TRBV5-6	once	ASSYGQEQY
TRBJ1-4	TRBV11-2	-	ASSSGTGDMANEKLF